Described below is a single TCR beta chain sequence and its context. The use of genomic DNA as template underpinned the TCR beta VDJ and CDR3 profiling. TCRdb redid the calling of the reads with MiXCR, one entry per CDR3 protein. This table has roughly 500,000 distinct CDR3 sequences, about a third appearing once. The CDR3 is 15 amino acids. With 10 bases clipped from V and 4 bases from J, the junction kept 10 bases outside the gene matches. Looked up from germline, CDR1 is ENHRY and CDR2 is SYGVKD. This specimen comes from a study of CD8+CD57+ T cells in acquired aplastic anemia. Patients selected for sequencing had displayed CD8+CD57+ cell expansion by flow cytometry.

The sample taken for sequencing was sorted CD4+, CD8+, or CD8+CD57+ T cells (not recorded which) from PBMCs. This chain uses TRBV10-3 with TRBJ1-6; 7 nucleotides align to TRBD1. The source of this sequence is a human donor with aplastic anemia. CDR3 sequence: CASRNGQEYNSPLHF. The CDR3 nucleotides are TGTGCCAGCCGGAATGGACAGGAGTATAATTCACCCCTCCACTTT.